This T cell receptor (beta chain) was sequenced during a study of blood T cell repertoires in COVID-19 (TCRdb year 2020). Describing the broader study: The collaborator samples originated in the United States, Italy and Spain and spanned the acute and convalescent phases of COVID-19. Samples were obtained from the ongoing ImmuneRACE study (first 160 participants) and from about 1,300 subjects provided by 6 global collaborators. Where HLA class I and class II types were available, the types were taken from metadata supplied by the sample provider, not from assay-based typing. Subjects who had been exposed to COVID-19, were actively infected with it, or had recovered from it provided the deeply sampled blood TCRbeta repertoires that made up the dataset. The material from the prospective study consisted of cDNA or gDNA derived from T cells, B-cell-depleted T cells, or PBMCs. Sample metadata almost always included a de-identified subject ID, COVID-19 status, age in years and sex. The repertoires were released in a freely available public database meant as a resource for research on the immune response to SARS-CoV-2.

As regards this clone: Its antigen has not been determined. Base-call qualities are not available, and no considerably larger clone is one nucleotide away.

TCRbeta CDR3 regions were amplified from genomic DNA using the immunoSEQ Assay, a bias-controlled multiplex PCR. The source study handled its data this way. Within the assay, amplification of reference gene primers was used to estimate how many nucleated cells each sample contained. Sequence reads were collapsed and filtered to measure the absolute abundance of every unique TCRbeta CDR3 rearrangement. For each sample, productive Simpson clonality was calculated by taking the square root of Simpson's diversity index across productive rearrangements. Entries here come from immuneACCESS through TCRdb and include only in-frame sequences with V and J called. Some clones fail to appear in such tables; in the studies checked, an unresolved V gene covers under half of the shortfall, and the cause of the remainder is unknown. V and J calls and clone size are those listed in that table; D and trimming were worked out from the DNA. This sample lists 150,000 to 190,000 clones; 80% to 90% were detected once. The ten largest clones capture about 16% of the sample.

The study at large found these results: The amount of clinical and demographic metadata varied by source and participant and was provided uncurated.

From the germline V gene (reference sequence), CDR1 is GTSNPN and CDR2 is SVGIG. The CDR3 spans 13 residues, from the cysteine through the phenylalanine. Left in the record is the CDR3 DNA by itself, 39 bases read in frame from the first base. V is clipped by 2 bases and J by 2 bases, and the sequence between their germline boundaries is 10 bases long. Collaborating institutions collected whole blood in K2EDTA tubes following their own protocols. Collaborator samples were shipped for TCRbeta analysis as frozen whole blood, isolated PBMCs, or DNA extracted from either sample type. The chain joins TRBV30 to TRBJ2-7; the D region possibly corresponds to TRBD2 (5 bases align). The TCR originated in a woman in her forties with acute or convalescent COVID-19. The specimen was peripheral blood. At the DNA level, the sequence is TGTGCCTGGAGTAAGGACTTGACCTACGAGCAGTACTTC. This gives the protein CAWSKDLTYEQYF.